Described below is a single T cell receptor (beta chain) sequence and its context. Its antigen is unidentified. One end of the junction fails to match germline, which may point to a read error. Sample-barcoded 5' priming and a J-beta primer mix drove a second PCR of about 7 to 11 cycles. All cDNA molecules were each tagged by a template-switch adaptor with 12 random nucleotides. One entry per CDR3 protein, called by TCRdb with MiXCR from the 5' RACE reads. Here the sample spans about a million distinct CDR3 sequences, roughly 43% being singletons. The record originates from a study of blood T cells in healthy people across ages. Study results and caveats: Unsorted PBMC input precluded a conclusive naive versus antigen-experienced comparison. Long-lived donors carried more naive CD4+ cells and greater diversity than aged donors. A strong correlation was seen between TCR beta diversity and naive T cell percentage.

Germline V lookup: CDR1 SEHNR, CDR2 FQNEAQ (reference sequence). CDR3 length: 13 residues. The sample consisted of blood. This TCR came from a man under 40 in good health. This chain links TRBV7-9 with TRBJ1-6; D not certain. The CDR3 reads CAGSLARDSPLHF. The DNA for the CDR3 is TGTGCCGGCAGCTTAGCGCGGGATTCACCCCTCCACTTT.